This T cell receptor beta chain was profiled in a study of cytomegalovirus exposure and HLA in healthy donors. Looked up from germline, CDR1 is SGHTA and CDR2 is FQGNSA. The CDR3 is 15 residues long. Trimming took off 5 bases at V and 4 bases at J, with 18 bases between the two ends. Primers for the PCR totalled 60 Vbeta and 13 Jbeta. Assay: immunoSEQ multiplex PCR; the TCRdb copy retains only in-frame clones and omits some. The table includes around 130,000 clones, around 9% detected once. The chain has TRBV7-2 and TRBJ2-7; possible D gene TRBD1, 6 bases. This sequence was found in a man aged 35-49 years in good health and CMV-seronegative. The sample consisted of PBMCs. CDR3 loop: CASSPGAQGLYEQYF. CDR3 nucleotides: TGTGCCAGCAGCCCTGGGGCGCAGGGGTTATACGAGCAGTACTTC.